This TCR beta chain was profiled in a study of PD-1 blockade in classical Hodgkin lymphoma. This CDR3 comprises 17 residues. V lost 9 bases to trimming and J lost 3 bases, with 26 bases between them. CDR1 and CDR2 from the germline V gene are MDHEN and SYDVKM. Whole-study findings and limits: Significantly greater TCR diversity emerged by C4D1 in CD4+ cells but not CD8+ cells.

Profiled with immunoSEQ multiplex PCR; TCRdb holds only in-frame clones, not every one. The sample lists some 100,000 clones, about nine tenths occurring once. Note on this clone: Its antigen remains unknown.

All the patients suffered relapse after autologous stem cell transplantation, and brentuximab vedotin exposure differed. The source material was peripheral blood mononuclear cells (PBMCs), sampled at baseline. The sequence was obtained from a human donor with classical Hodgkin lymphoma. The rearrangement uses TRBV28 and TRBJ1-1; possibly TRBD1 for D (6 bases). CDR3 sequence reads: CASPPPAGVDSDTEAFF. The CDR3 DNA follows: TGTGCCAGTCCCCCGCCGGCAGGGGTCGATTCGGACACTGAAGCTTTCTTT.